Listed below are T cell receptor beta chains from one sample, sequenced in a study of blood T cells in healthy people across ages. In TCRdb, the 5' RACE reads were re-called with MiXCR into one record per CDR3 protein. The repertoire holds some 1.4 million distinct CDR3 sequences, with 35% to 45% as singletons. What was sequenced was blood. These receptors were taken from a woman aged 18-30 years in good health. Each CDR3 is given with its conserved first and last residue. Each record gives: J gene, clone size, D gene, V gene, CDR3 protein, CDR3 DNA. D genes are given only for firm matches. Clone size appears in some rows only: once, few, many, or a class for an expanded clone.

TRBJ2-7	.	.	TRBV7-4	CASSLGVADTYEQYF	TGTGCCAGCAGCTTAGGGGTAGCGGACACCTACGAGCAGTACTTC
TRBJ2-1	few	.	TRBV11-2	CASSLVLSTFSYNEQFF	TGTGCCAGCAGCTTAGTACTATCCACCTTCTCCTACAATGAGCAGTTCTTC
TRBJ2-3	.	.	TRBV4-1	CASSRGPSTDTQYF	TGCGCCAGCAGCCGGGGCCCTAGCACAGATACGCAGTATTTT
TRBJ1-2	few	TRBD1	TRBV7-9	CASSSTRGTPNYGYTF	TGTGCCAGCAGCTCGACCAGGGGGACTCCTAACTATGGCTACACCTTC
TRBJ2-1	.	.	TRBV30	CAWSVGDGDKQFF	TGTGCCTGGAGCGTCGGGGACGGAGATAAGCAGTTCTTC
TRBJ2-1	.	TRBD2	TRBV2	CASRTGTSGRYTYNEQFF	TGTGCCAGCAGGACCGGGACTAGCGGGCGTTACACCTACAATGAGCAGTTCTTC
TRBJ2-5	once	TRBD2	TRBV3-1	CASSLKSGRVMGRQETQYF	TGTGCCAGCAGTCTGAAAAGCGGGAGGGTCATGGGACGCCAAGAGACCCAGTACTTC
TRBJ1-2	.	.	TRBV12-3/TRBV12-4	CASSLAARGYTF	TGTGCCAGCAGTTTAGCTGCGAGAGGCTACACCTTC
TRBJ2-7	.	TRBD2	TRBV7-6	CASSFAGTSGTYEQYF	TGTGCCAGCAGCTTTGCCGGGACTAGCGGCACCTACGAGCAGTACTTC
TRBJ1-2	few	TRBD1	TRBV6-5	CASSYQDRGGGYTF	TGTGCCAGCAGTTACCAGGACAGGGGCGGGGGCTACACCTTC
TRBJ2-1	.	.	TRBV10-3	CAITTAISEQFF	TGTGCCATCACGACGGCCATCTCGGAGCAGTTCTTC
TRBJ2-7	few	.	TRBV27	CASSFGPALEQYF	TGTGCCAGCAGTTTTGGACCGGCGCTTGAGCAGTACTTC
TRBJ2-1	few	.	TRBV20-1	CSVPGELSSSYNEQFF	TGCAGTGTCCCTGGAGAGCTTTCGAGCTCCTACAATGAGCAGTTCTTC
TRBJ1-4	few	.	TRBV29-1	CSVRGLEGGGKEKLFF	TGCAGCGTTCGCGGGCTCGAGGGAGGTGGGAAGGAAAAACTGTTTTTT
TRBJ2-7	few	.	TRBV12-3/TRBV12-4	CASSPVFLSYEQYF	TGTGCCAGCAGCCCGGTATTCCTCTCCTACGAGCAGTACTTC
TRBJ2-7	.	.	TRBV20-1	CSAIGRTPYNEQYF	TGCAGTGCTATAGGGCGCACTCCCTACAATGAGCAGTACTTC
TRBJ2-1	few	.	TRBV20-1	CSANKYGAGEQFF	TGCAGTGCTAATAAGTATGGGGCTGGAGAGCAGTTCTTC
TRBJ2-7	few	TRBD1	TRBV7-8	CASSSRTGGNEQYF	TGTGCCAGCAGCTCCAGGACAGGGGGTAACGAGCAGTACTTC
TRBJ1-1	.	TRBD1	TRBV7-6	CASSLAGQSSTEAFF	TGTGCCAGCAGCTTAGCGGGACAGAGCAGCACTGAAGCTTTCTTT
TRBJ1-4	.	.	TRBV5-6	CASSYNDGNEKLFF	TGTGCCAGCAGCTATAACGACGGGAATGAAAAACTGTTTTTT